A single sample gave rise to the 3 T cell receptor beta chains below, sequenced in a study of cytomegalovirus exposure and HLA in healthy donors. This PCR relied on a set of 60 Vbeta primers and 13 Jbeta primers. Libraries were prepared by immunoSEQ multiplex PCR; TCRdb keeps only in-frame clonotypes and omits some of them. This table holds roughly 120,000 clones, about four fifths found once. Sequencing was performed on PBMCs. All receptors come from a woman aged 40 to 49 in good health and CMV-seronegative.

This chain joins TRBV7-7 and TRBJ2-3; 10 positions match TRBD2. V gave up 2 bases and J gave up 6 bases; unmatched junction bases: 11. There are 17 residues in the CDR3. CDR1 SSHAT and CDR2 FNYEAQ come from the germline V gene (reference sequence). CDR3 nucleotide sequence: TGTGCCAGCAGCTTACTATCTAGCGGGGGAGCCGGTGATACGCAGTATTTT. It encodes CASSLLSSGGAGDTQYF.

This clone came up once. The chain employs TRBV13 and TRBJ2-4; 14 bases match TRBD2. Germline loops: CDR1 PRHDT, CDR2 FYEKMQ (reference sequence). V shed 5 bases and J 2 bases; nucleotides not matched to a gene: 5. CDR3 size: 17 residues. The CDR3 region is CASSGTSGRPSKNIQYF. The CDR3 DNA reads as TGTGCCAGCAGCGGGACTAGCGGGAGACCCTCCAAAAACATTCAGTACTTC.

The V call is TRBV27, the J call TRBJ1-2, with TRBD1 matching 7 bases. The CDR3 has 16 residues. J lost 6 bases, V lost 0 bases, and 10 bases had no gene match. Germline CDR1 is MNHEY and CDR2 is SMNVEV (reference sequence). The CDR3 nucleotides are TGTGCCAGCAGTTTATCGGTAACAGGGGTTGTGGATGGCTACACCTTC. Protein: CASSLSVTGVVDGYTF.